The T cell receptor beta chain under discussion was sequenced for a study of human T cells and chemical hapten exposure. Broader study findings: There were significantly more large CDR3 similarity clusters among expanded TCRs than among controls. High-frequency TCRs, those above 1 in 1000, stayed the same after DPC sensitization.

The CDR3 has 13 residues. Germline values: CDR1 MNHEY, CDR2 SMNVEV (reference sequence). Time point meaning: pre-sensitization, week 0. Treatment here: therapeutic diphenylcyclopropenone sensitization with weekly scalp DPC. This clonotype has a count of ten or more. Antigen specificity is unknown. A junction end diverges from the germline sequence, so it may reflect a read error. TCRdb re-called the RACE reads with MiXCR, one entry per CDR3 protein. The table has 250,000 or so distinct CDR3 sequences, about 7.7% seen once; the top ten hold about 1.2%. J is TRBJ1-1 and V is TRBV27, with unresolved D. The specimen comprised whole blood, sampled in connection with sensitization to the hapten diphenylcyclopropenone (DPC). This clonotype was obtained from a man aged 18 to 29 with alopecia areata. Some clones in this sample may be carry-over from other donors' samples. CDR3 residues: CASSLKVNTEAFF. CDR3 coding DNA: TGCGCCAGCAGCTTGAAGGTGAACACTGAAGCTTTCTTT.